The 32 T cell receptor beta chains reported below all come from one sample, sequenced in a study of T-cell reconstitution after alpha-beta-depleted transplantation in children. Unique molecular identifiers were incorporated into the prepared TCRbeta library. Via MiXCR, TCRdb re-called the PCR reads, giving one row per CDR3 protein. The table lists tens of thousands of distinct CDR3 sequences, roughly 14% of them singletons. The sample here was PBMCs, mostly from graft donor cells, taken 180 days after TCRalphabeta/CD19-depleted stem cell transplant. These receptors all stem from a male patient between 2 and 10 years old who had a stem cell transplant for acute lymphoblastic leukemia, so the T cells may come from the graft donor.

The genes are TRBV20-1 and TRBJ2-3; TRBD1 might be the D (5 bases). Trimming shortened V by 2 bases and J by 8 bases, and 17 bases separated the two germline ends. From germline, CDR1 is DFQATT and CDR2 SNEGSKA (reference sequence). This CDR3 contains 14 residues. CDR3: CSARRAWGQVTQYF. The CDR3 DNA is TGCAGTGCTAGAAGGGCGTGGGGCCAGGTTACGCAGTATTTT.

This clonotype was recorded many times. The chain employs TRBV9 and TRBJ1-1, with TRBD1 as a possible D gene (5 bases). The V end lost 2 bases, the J end lost 0 bases, and 11 bases lay between the germline ends. This CDR3 region has 15 residues. The V gene's germline CDR1 is SGDLS and CDR2 YYNGEE. The CDR3 loop is CASSVGHPMNTEAFF. The CDR3 nucleotides are TGTGCCAGCAGCGTCGGACACCCGATGAACACTGAAGCTTTCTTT.

CDR3 sequence: CSSSGGREETQYF. For the CDR3, the DNA is TGCAGCTCCAGCGGGGGGCGGGAAGAGACCCAGTACTTC. The V and J genes are TRBV29-1 and TRBJ2-5; 9 nucleotides line up with TRBD2. V lost 8 bases to trimming and J lost 3 bases; unmatched junction nucleotides: 7. This CDR3 spans 13 amino acids. CDR1 is SQVTM, CDR2 ANQGSEA, per germline. Full variable domain (missing parts from reference TRBV29-1 and TRBJ2-5): SAVISQKPSRDICQRGTSLTIQCQVDSQVTMMFWYRQQPGQSLTLIATANQGSEATYESGFVIDKFPISRPNLTFSTLTVSNMSPEDSSIYLCSSSGGREETQYFGPGTRLLVL.

This chain's CDR3 is CASSPFYAGEEDEQFF. DNA for the CDR3: TGTGCCAGCAGTCCCTTCTATGCGGGGGAGGAGGATGAGCAGTTCTTC. The chain carries TRBV27 and TRBJ2-1, with TRBD2 matching 7 bases. Germline CDR1 MNHEY, CDR2 SMNVEV (reference sequence). The CDR3 loop spans 16 amino acids. The junction had 15 bases not matched to a gene; V was cut back by 5 bases and J by 8 bases.

This clonotype was counted many times. The chain combines TRBV5-1 with TRBJ2-3; no firm D call. The CDR3 sequence is 11 residues long. Trimming removed 2 bases at V and 2 bases at J, with 0 bases between. Germline lookup yields CDR1 SGHRS and CDR2 YFSETQ. The CDR3 loop is CASSFTDTQYF. DNA of the CDR3: TGCGCCAGCAGCTTCACAGATACGCAGTATTTT. The full variable domain, completed using reference TRBV5-1 and TRBJ2-3, is KAGVTQTPRYLIKTRGQQVTLSCSPISGHRSVSWYQQTPGQGLQFLFEYFSETQRNKGNFPGRFSGRQFSNSRSEMNVSTLELGDSALYLCASSFTDTQYFGPGTRLTVL.

The genes are TRBV20-1 and TRBJ2-7, with TRBD1 matching over 10 bases. Germline V gene data show CDR1 as DFQATT and CDR2 as SNEGSKA (reference sequence). The CDR3 contains 17 residues. The junction had 16 bases not matched to a gene; V was cut back by 1 base and J by 7 bases. DNA for the CDR3: TGCAGTGCTAGAGGGGGTGGGGACAGGGGAATCACGCGGGAGCAGTACTTC. This encodes CSARGGGDRGITREQYF.

The CDR3 is CASSLAGGANQPQHF. The CDR3 coding sequence is TGTGCCAGCAGCTTGGCCGGGGGAGCCAATCAGCCCCAGCATTTT. This chain uses TRBV5-6 with TRBJ1-5, with D possibly TRBD1 on 5 matching bases. The CDR3 sequence is 15 residues long. Between the trimmed V and J ends, which lost 0 bases and 3 bases, there was a span of 10 bases. Germline V gives CDR1 SGHDT, CDR2 YYEEEE.

The rearrangement uses TRBV11-2 and TRBJ1-1; maybe TRBD1 (5 bases). The CDR3 runs 11 residues. V was cut by 3 bases and J by 11 bases, with 10 bases left in between. Germline CDR1 reads SGHAT; CDR2 reads FQNNGV. For the CDR3, the DNA is TGTGCCAGCAGCTTGGGACGCCGCGCTTTCTTT. Its translation: CASSLGRRAFF.

The rearrangement joins TRBV28 to TRBJ2-3; 11 bases match TRBD1. CDR3 size: 15 residues. The V and J ends lost 2 bases and 5 bases, in that order; junction bases with no gene match: 3. Germline loops: CDR1 MDHEN, CDR2 SYDVKM. In nucleotides, the CDR3 is TGTGCCAGCAGTTTAAGGGGGACAGGGGGAGATACGCAGTATTTT. Protein sequence: CASSLRGTGGDTQYF. Full variable domain (outside the CDR3, taken from reference TRBV28 and TRBJ2-3): DVKVTQSSRYLVKRTGEKVFLECVQDMDHENMFWYRQDPGLGLRLIYFSYDVKMKEKGDIPEGYSVSREKKERFSLILESASTNQTSMYLCASSLRGTGGDTQYFGPGTRLTVL.

The genes are TRBV4-3 and TRBJ1-2; no definite D call. V was trimmed by 4 bases and J by 3 bases, leaving 12 bases between them. The CDR3 consists of 14 residues. Germline V gene data show CDR1 as LGHNA and CDR2 as YSLEER. In DNA form, the CDR3 reads TGCGCCAGCAGCCCCAGCCCAGGAGACTATGGCTACACCTTC. Residues: CASSPSPGDYGYTF.

This chain links TRBV10-3 with TRBJ1-1, with D perhaps matching TRBD1 (6 bases). Trimming removed 10 bases from V and 7 bases from J, with 28 bases in between. Germline V CDR1 and CDR2: ENHRY, SYGVKD. The CDR3 consists of 16 residues. CDR3 sequence reads: CATLPRGGAGLSEAFF. The CDR3 nucleotides read TGTGCCACCCTCCCTCGTGGGGGCGCAGGTCTTAGTGAAGCTTTCTTT.

This clonotype was seen only a few times. The V gene is TRBV29-1, the J gene TRBJ2-5; TRBD2 aligns across 8 bases. Unmatched junction bases numbered 10, after V lost 8 bases and J lost 5 bases. The CDR3 covers 13 residues. The germline V gene has CDR1 SQVTM and CDR2 ANQGSEA. CDR3 in DNA: TGCAGCCTCCGGGGGGGGCGAGGGGAGACCCAGTACTTC. Its translation: CSLRGGRGETQYF.

The sample holds a few counts of this clonotype. This chain links TRBV10-3 with TRBJ1-3, with D possibly matching TRBD1 (5 bases). The germline V gene encodes CDR1 ENHRY and CDR2 SYGVKD. The length of the CDR3 is 14 residues. Trimming cost V 4 bases and J 1 base, with 8 bases left between them. CDR3 protein: CAISARTSGNTIYF. The CDR3 DNA is TGTGCCATCAGTGCTAGGACATCTGGAAACACCATATATTTT.

The chain combines TRBV6-2 or TRBV6-3 with TRBJ1-5; a weak D match, TRBD1 (5 bases). The CDR3 length is 12 residues. The ends were cut back, 10 bases at V and 6 bases at J, with 13 bases in the middle. Germline V gene lookup returns CDR1 MNHEY and CDR2 SVGEGT. As DNA, the CDR3 is TGTGCCACCGAGGGACGGCGTCAGCCCCAGCATTTT. Encoded protein: CATEGRRQPQHF.

The chain has TRBV5-1 and TRBJ1-5; 8 nucleotides agree with TRBD1. Trimming removed 2 bases from V and 1 base from J; junction bases left unmatched: 2. The CDR3 is 15 amino acids. Per the germline V gene, CDR1 is SGHRS and CDR2 is YFSETQ. The CDR3 nucleotides read TGCGCCAGCAGCTTACAGGGGGGCAGCAATCAGCCCCAGCATTTT. Translating it yields CASSLQGGSNQPQHF.

Points on this clonotype: This may be a read error, as it is one base from a much larger clone. CDR3 coding DNA: TGCAGTGCTCCTGAACGGATCAATCAGCCCCAGCATTTT. Translated, it gives CSAPERINQPQHF. This chain connects TRBV20-1 to TRBJ1-5; no clear D gene. Germline CDR1 is DFQATT and CDR2 is SNEGSKA (reference sequence). The ends were cut back, 5 bases at V and 3 bases at J, with 11 bases in the middle. The CDR3 has 13 amino acids.

This chain connects TRBV7-9 to TRBJ1-1; D is ambiguous. Germline V gives CDR1 SEHNR, CDR2 FQNEAQ (reference sequence). The CDR3 spans 14 residues. Deletions cut 4 bases from V and 5 bases from J, with 14 bases between. CDR3 amino acids: CASSSVGDWTEAFF. CDR3 in DNA: TGTGCCAGCAGCTCCGTCGGGGATTGGACTGAAGCTTTCTTT.

The chain recombines TRBV6-2 or TRBV6-3 with TRBJ2-3; tentatively, D is TRBD2 (5 bases). In germline, CDR1 is MNHEY, CDR2 SVGEGT. This CDR3 region has 17 residues. V was clipped by 0 bases and J by 2 bases, with 15 bases between them. The CDR3, as DNA: TGTGCCAGCAGTTACTCGAATATGCCTAGCTTCACAGATACGCAGTATTTT. The encoded protein is CASSYSNMPSFTDTQYF.

The chain couples TRBV12-3 or TRBV12-4 to TRBJ2-7, with 7 bases identical to TRBD1. The CDR3 runs 16 residues. The V and J ends lost 1 base and 4 bases, in that order; junction bases with no gene match: 10. The CDR3 sequence: CASSLVEGARAYEQYF. DNA of the CDR3: TGTGCCAGCAGTTTAGTCGAGGGGGCTAGAGCGTACGAGCAGTACTTC.

The sample holds a few counts of this clonotype. J is TRBJ2-3 and V is TRBV5-6; 8 nucleotides match TRBD1. Trimming took 3 bases from V and 0 from J; bases not matched to a gene: 6. The CDR3 length is 16 residues. Germline V CDR1 and CDR2: SGHDT, YYEEEE. CDR3 loop: CASSSDRVFSTDTQYF. Here the CDR3 DNA reads TGTGCCAGCAGCTCGGACAGGGTATTTAGCACAGATACGCAGTATTTT.

The V gene is TRBV18, the J gene TRBJ2-3, with TRBD2 matching 9 bases. CDR1 is KGHSH, CDR2 LQKENI, per germline. The CDR3 totals 17 residues. After removal of 0 bases from V and 4 bases from J, the junction contained 8 bases not matched to a gene. The DNA of the CDR3 is TGTGCCAGCTCACCACCGAGAAGCGGGAGGAGAGCAGATACGCAGTATTTT. Translation: CASSPPRSGRRADTQYF.

The J gene is TRBJ2-2, the V gene TRBV5-1; perhaps D is TRBD1 or TRBD2 (5 bases each). This CDR3 is 14 amino acids long. The V gene's germline CDR1 is SGHRS and CDR2 YFSETQ. Deletions cut 4 bases from V and 4 bases from J, with 11 bases between. The CDR3 region has the DNA TGCGCCAGCAGCCTGGGGACGACCACCGGGGAGCTGTTTTTT. As protein: CASSLGTTTGELFF.

The chain recombines TRBV6-2 or TRBV6-3 with TRBJ2-2; weak D call: TRBD2 (5 bases). The germline CDR1 and CDR2 sequences are MNHEY and SVGEGT. Trimming left V 6 bases short and J 4 bases short, with 12 bases between. The CDR3 runs to 14 residues. The CDR3 sequence: CASRRRSPTGELFF. CDR3 in DNA: TGTGCCAGCAGAAGGAGGAGCCCCACCGGGGAGCTGTTTTTT.

The chain employs TRBV4-3 and TRBJ1-6, with D perhaps TRBD1 (6 bases). Between the trimmed V and J ends, which lost 0 bases and 14 bases, there was a span of 11 bases. The CDR3 has 13 amino acids. Germline CDR1 LGHNA, CDR2 YSLEER. The CDR3 DNA reads TGCGCCAGCAGCCAAGATAGGGGGGCCACCCTCCACTTT. This codes for CASSQDRGATLHF.

This clonotype occurred many times. The V call is TRBV7-8, the J call TRBJ2-7; D is unresolved. In germline, CDR1 is SGHVS, CDR2 FQNEAQ. This CDR3 has 13 amino acids. V dropped 5 bases and J dropped 3 bases, with 11 bases sitting between them. CDR3 sequence reads: CASSTTVNYEQYF. Here the CDR3 DNA reads TGTGCCAGCAGCACAACAGTTAACTACGAGCAGTACTTC.

This clonotype was detected a few times. The chain carries TRBV5-5 and TRBJ1-6; D gene uncertain. CDR3 length equals 14 residues. Deletions cut 4 bases from V and 5 bases from J, with 10 bases between. The germline V gene has CDR1 SGHKS and CDR2 YYEKEE (reference sequence). CDR3 sequence reads: CASSAGVNNSPLHF. The CDR3 DNA reads TGTGCCAGCAGCGCGGGTGTGAATAATTCACCCCTCCACTTT.

The CDR3 region is CASSSGQGNYEQYF. For the CDR3, the DNA is TGTGCCAGCAGCTCCGGACAGGGGAACTACGAGCAGTACTTC. This rearrangement joins TRBV7-9 to TRBJ2-7; 9 bases are a match to TRBD1. The V segment lost 4 bases and the J segment 3 bases; nucleotides outside the gene matches: 4. Germline-derived CDR1 and CDR2 are SEHNR and FQNEAQ (reference sequence). The CDR3 runs to 14 residues. The full variable domain, rest sourced from reference TRBV7-9 and TRBJ2-7, is DTGVSQNPRHKITKRGQNVTFRCDPISEHNRLYWYRQTLGQGPEFLTYFQNEAQLEKSRLLSDRFSAERPKGSFSTLEIQRTEQGDSAMYLCASSSGQGNYEQYFGPGTRLTVT.

This clonotype occurred a few times. The rearrangement links TRBV5-1 to TRBJ1-1, with a weak D call TRBD1 (5 bases). Germline V gene data show CDR1 as SGHRS and CDR2 as YFSETQ. This CDR3 region has 15 residues. V was pared by 2 bases and J by 4 bases, with 15 bases between. CDR3 nucleotides: TGCGCCAGCAGCTTAAGGGAAACAGGAGGCACTGAAGCTTTCTTT. This sequence encodes CASSLRETGGTEAFF.

The J gene is TRBJ2-7, the V gene TRBV20-1, with D possibly matching TRBD1 (6 bases). Germline values: CDR1 DFQATT, CDR2 SNEGSKA (reference sequence). CDR3 length: 13 residues. V was cut by 0 bases and J by 1 base, with 7 bases left in between. Written as DNA, the CDR3 is TGCAGTGCTAGAGAACAGGGATCCTACGAGCAGTACTTC. Translated, it gives CSAREQGSYEQYF.

Only a few counts were recorded for this clonotype. V gene TRBV10-3 combines with J gene TRBJ2-7, with 7 bases matching TRBD2. J lost 1 base, V lost 6 bases, and 12 bases had no gene match. The germline gives CDR1 ENHRY, CDR2 SYGVKD. The CDR3 totals 16 residues. CDR3 sequence: CAISSFRDYSSYEQYF. The CDR3 nucleotides are TGTGCCATCAGCTCATTCCGGGACTATTCTTCCTACGAGCAGTACTTC.

The chain has TRBV7-9 and TRBJ1-3; unclear D gene. The CDR3 sequence is 17 residues long. V was pared by 2 bases and J by 0 bases, with 14 bases between. Germline V gene lookup returns CDR1 SEHNR and CDR2 FQNEAQ (reference sequence). The CDR3 DNA sequence: TGTGCCAGCAGCTTATGGGTATGGGCCTACTCTGGAAACACCATATATTTT. Protein: CASSLWVWAYSGNTIYF.

This clonotype was recorded a few times. The chain links TRBV7-2 to TRBJ1-1; a possible D gene is TRBD1 (5 bases). Germline V gene lookup returns CDR1 SGHTA and CDR2 FQGNSA. V was cut by 2 bases and J by 5 bases, with 9 bases left in between. The CDR3 loop spans 13 amino acids. This CDR3 reads CASSLTGGTEAFF. The DNA of the CDR3 is TGTGCCAGCAGCTTAACAGGAGGGACTGAAGCTTTCTTT.